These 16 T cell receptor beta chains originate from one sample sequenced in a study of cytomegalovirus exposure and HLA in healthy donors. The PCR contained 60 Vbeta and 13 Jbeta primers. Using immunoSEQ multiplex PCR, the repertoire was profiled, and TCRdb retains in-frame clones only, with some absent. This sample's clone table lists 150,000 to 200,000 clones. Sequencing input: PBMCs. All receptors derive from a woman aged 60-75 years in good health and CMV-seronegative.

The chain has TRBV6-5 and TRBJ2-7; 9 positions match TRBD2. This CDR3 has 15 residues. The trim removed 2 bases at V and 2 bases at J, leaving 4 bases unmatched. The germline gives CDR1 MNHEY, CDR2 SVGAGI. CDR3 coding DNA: TGTGCCAGCAGTTACAAGGCTAGCGGGACCTACGAGCAGTACTTC. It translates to CASSYKASGTYEQYF.

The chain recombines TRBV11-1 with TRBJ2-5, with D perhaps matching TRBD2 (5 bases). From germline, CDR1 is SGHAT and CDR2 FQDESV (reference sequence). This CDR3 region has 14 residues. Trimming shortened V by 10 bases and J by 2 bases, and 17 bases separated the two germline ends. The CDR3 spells CATPSSSDQETQYF. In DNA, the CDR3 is TGTGCCACCCCTAGCTCCTCGGATCAAGAGACCCAGTACTTC.

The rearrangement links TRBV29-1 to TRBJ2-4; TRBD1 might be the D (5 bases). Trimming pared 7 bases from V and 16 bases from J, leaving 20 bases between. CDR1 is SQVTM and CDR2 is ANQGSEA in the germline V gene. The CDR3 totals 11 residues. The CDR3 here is CSAAQDHTLYF. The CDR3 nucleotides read TGCAGCGCCGCACAGGATCATACTCTTTACTTC.

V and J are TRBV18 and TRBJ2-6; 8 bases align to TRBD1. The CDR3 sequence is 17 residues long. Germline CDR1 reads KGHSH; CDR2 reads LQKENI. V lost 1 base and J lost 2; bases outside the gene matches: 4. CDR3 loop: CASSPRQGAAGANVLTF. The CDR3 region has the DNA TGTGCCAGCTCACCACGGCAGGGGGCAGCTGGGGCCAACGTCCTGACTTTC.

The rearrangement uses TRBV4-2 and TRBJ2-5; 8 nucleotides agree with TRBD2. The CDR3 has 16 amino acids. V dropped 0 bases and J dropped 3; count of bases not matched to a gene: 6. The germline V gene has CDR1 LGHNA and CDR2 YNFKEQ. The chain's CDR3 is CASSQDGAGGEETQYF. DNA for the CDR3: TGTGCCAGCAGCCAAGACGGGGCGGGAGGAGAAGAGACCCAGTACTTC.

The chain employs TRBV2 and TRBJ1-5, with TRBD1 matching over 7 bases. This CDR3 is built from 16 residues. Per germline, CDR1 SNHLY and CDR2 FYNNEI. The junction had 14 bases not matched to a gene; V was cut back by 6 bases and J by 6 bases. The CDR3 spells CASREGAGIRGQPQHF. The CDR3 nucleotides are TGTGCCAGCAGGGAGGGGGCAGGGATAAGAGGTCAGCCCCAGCATTTT.

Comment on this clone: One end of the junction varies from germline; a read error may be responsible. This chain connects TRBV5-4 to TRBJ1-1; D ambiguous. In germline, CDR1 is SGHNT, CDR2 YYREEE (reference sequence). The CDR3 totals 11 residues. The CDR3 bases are TGTGCCAGCAGCGGTGGCAGACTCGAGGCCTTT. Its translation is CASSGGRLEAF. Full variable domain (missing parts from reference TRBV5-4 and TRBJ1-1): ETGVTQSPTHLIKTRGQQVTLRCSSQSGHNTVSWYQQALGQGPQFIFQYYREEENGRGNFPPRFSGLQFPNYSSELNVNALELDDSALYLCASSGGRLEAFGQGTRLTVV.

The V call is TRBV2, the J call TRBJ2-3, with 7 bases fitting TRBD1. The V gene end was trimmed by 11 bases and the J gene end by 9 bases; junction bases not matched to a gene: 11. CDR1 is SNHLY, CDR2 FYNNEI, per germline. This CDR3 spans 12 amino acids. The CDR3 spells CAGTRQGWTQYF. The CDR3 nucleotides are TGTGCCGGCACCAGACAGGGATGGACGCAGTATTTT.

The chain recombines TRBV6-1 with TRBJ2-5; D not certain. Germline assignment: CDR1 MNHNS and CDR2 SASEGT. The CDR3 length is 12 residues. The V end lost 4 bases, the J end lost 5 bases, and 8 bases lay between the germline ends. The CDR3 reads CASSGSLETQYF. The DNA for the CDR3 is TGTGCCAGCAGTGGTAGTTTGGAGACCCAGTACTTC.

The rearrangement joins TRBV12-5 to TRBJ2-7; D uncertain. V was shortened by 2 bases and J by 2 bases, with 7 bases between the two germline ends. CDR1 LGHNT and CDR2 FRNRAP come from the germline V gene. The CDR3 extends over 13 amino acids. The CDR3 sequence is CASGLHYTYEQYF. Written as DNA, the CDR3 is TGTGCTAGTGGTTTGCACTATACCTACGAGCAGTACTTC.

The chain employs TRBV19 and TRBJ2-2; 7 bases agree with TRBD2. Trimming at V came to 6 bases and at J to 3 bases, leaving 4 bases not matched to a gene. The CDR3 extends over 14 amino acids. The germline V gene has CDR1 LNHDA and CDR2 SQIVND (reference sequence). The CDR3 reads CASRRGRDTGELFF. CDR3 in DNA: TGTGCCAGTAGGCGGGGGAGGGACACCGGGGAGCTGTTTTTT. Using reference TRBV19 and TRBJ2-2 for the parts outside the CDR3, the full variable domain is DGGITQSPKYLFRKEGQNVTLSCEQNLNHDAMYWYRQDPGQGLRLIYYSQIVNDFQKGDIAEGYSVSREKKESFPLTVTSAQKNPTAFYLCASRRGRDTGELFFGEGSRLTVL.

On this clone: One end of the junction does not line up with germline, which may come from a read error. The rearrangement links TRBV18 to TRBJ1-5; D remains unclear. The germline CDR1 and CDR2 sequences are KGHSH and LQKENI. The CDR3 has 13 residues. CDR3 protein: CASSPLLNQPQHF. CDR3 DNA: TGTGCCAGCTCCCCACTTCTCAATCAGCCCCAGCATTTT.

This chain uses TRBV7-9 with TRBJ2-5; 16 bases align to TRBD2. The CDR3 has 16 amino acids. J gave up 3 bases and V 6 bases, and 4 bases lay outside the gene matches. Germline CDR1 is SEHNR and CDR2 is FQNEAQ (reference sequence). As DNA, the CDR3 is TGTGCCAGCAGTTTGGGACTAGCGGGGGGGGAAGAGACCCAGTACTTC. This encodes CASSLGLAGGEETQYF.

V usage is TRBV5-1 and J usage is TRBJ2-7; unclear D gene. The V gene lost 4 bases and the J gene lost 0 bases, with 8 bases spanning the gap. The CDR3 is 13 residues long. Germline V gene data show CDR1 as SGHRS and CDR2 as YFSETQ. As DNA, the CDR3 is TGCGCCAGCAGCCCGACAAGCTCCTACGAGCAGTACTTC. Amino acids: CASSPTSSYEQYF.

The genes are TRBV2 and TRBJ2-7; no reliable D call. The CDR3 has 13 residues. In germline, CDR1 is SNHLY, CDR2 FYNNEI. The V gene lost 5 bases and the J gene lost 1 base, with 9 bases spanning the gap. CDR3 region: CASSLEKSYEQYF. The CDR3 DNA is TGTGCCAGCAGTTTAGAGAAGTCCTACGAGCAGTACTTC. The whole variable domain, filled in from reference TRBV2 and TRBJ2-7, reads EPEVTQTPSHQVTQMGQEVILRCVPISNHLYFYWYRQILGQKVEFLVSFYNNEISEKSEIFDDQFSVERPDGSNFTLKIRSTKLEDSAMYFCASSLEKSYEQYFGPGTRLTVT.

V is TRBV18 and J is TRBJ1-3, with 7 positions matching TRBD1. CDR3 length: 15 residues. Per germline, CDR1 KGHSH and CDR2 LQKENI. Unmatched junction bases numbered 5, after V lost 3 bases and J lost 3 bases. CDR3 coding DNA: TGTGCCAGCTCACCGGGGACAGCCGTTGGAAACACCATATATTTT. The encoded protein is CASSPGTAVGNTIYF.